This T cell receptor (beta chain) was retrieved from a study of graft-versus-host responses after intestinal transplantation. On the study more broadly: Multivisceral, liver-intestinal, or isolated intestinal transplants were performed in recipients. Recipients across the board were started on anti-thymocyte globulin induction, then kept on tacrolimus and steroids for about 3 years. The study, taken as a whole, reports: Early after transplant, HvG declines were associated with peak levels of circulating GvH clones.

V gave up 8 bases and J gave up 2 bases; unmatched junction bases: 3. In germline, CDR1 is KGHSH, CDR2 LQKENI. The CDR3 totals 13 residues. The assay was immunoSEQ multiplex PCR, and TCRdb's table has in-frame clones only and misses some. The table shows 45,000 to 55,000 clones, with about 93% occurring only once. Remarks on this clone: Its antigen is currently unknown.

Here the sequenced sample was PBMCs, taken roughly 760 days after a first intestinal transplant, on the day of a second. This TCR came from a human patient who received an intestinal transplant, so some T cells may come from the graft donor. This chain uses TRBV18 with TRBJ2-7; 10 nucleotides match TRBD1. The chain's CDR3 is CASTGTGAYEQYF. The CDR3 region has the DNA TGTGCCAGCACAGGGACAGGGGCCTACGAGCAGTACTTC.